Below, one T cell receptor (beta chain) is given with its context. Its antigen is unknown. No base qualities exist here, and no much larger clone lies one base off it. The trial excluded patients who had a history of autoimmune disease or who were on systemic immunosuppression. Peripheral blood for TCR sequencing was drawn from every dose cohort at baseline, at cycle 4 day 1 and at cycle 7 day 1. Samples came from an open-label, multicenter, first-in-human phase I dose-escalation trial of ivuxolimab. The trial enrolled adults with locally advanced or metastatic head and neck squamous cell, hepatocellular, melanoma or renal cell carcinoma. Before TCR sequencing, CD4+ T cells and CD8+ T cells were sorted from peripheral blood as separate populations. To sequence the TCRbeta CDR3 region, genomic DNA was isolated from the sorted cells. The immunoSEQ Assay was used to sequence the TCRbeta CDR3 regions. TCRdb's version of the immuneACCESS table is confined to in-frame rearrangements and falls short of the full clone set. An unresolved V gene accounts for under half of the shortfall where checked; the remainder is of unknown origin. The sample records about 110,000 clones, more than 85% of which are singletons. The ten largest clones capture approximately 0.63% of the sample.

The data were taken from a study of OX40 agonist ivuxolimab in advanced cancers. In the study overall: Ivuxolimab was an agonistic, fully human IgG2 monoclonal antibody directed against OX40 (CD134), a costimulatory receptor. Intravenous ivuxolimab was administered to patients every 2 weeks at six dose levels: 0.01, 0.1, 0.3, 1.5, 3 and 10 mg/kg. Among the approximately 54 dose-escalation patients, some 20 had hepatocellular carcinoma, roughly 15 melanoma, 9 renal cell carcinoma and 9 head and neck cancer. The dose-escalation cohort was roughly 83% male with a mean age of around 64 years, ranging from roughly 20 to 80. Patients were allowed to have had prior anti-PD-1, anti-PD-L1 or anti-CTLA-4 therapy, and 30% to 40% of the dose-escalation patients had previously received checkpoint inhibitors. Three dose-escalation patients achieved partial responses, one with hepatocellular carcinoma and two with cutaneous melanoma. Peripheral TCRbeta sequencing aimed to test whether ivuxolimab altered TCR sequence diversity and caused clonal T-cell expansion. The paper describes the monotherapy dose-escalation part (N = 52 patients) of the phase I trial of ivuxolimab. The full study reports these points: Low levels of normalized T-cell clonal expansion were also seen in some patients who did not respond. The antigen specificity of the peripheral T cells that underwent clonal expansion was not determined. At doses of 0.1 to 3.0 mg/kg, clonal expansion of both CD4+ and CD8+ T cells in blood was seen between baseline and week 6. On average, CD8+ T cells showed more expanded clones than CD4+ T cells after ivuxolimab. Partial responders in the 0.1-3.0 mg/kg groups had among the lowest normalized peripheral clonal expansion, especially among CD8+ T cells.

V is cut by 4 bases and J by 3 bases, and the space between the germline ends is 15 bases. From a lookup of the germline V gene, CDR1 and CDR2 are SGHRS and YFSETQ. The CDR3 spans 15 residues, from the cysteine through the phenylalanine. The retained sequence is limited to the CDR3, 45 bases, with the frame set at the first base. The sequencing here drew on CD4+ or CD8+ T cells sorted from blood, taken in a trial of the OX40 agonist ivuxolimab. This TCR derives from an adult with an advanced solid tumor such as melanoma, head and neck, liver or kidney cancer. The V gene is TRBV5-1 and the J gene is TRBJ2-3; no D gene is confidently identified. The CDR3 amino acid sequence is: CASSPTSSVTDTQYF. The DNA sequence is as follows: TGCGCCAGCAGCCCAACTTCCTCGGTAACAGATACGCAGTATTTT. The full variable domain, with segments outside the CDR3 supplied by the reference TRBV5-1 and TRBJ2-3 proteins, appears as KAGVTQTPRYLIKTRGQQVTLSCSPISGHRSVSWYQQTPGQGLQFLFEYFSETQRNKGNFPGRFSGRQFSNSRSEMNVSTLELGDSALYLCASSPTSSVTDTQYFGPGTRLTVL.